The present T cell receptor beta chain was sequenced within a study of T cells in tumors after PD-1 blockade. This CDR3 spans 14 amino acids. V lost 4 bases to trimming and J lost 5 bases; unmatched junction nucleotides: 7. Germline V CDR1 and CDR2: LGHDT, YNNKEL (reference sequence). Sequencing used immunoSEQ multiplex PCR; TCRdb keeps in-frame clones, though not all of them. Seen here are more than 40,000 clones, approximately 79% observed once, and the top ten hold around 8.7%. The chain recombines TRBV3-1 (or the pseudogene TRBV3-2) with TRBJ2-7; 8 bases agree with TRBD2. Material: PBMCs, obtained before anti-PD-1 therapy. The TCR originated in a human donor with advanced basal cell or squamous cell carcinoma (not recorded which). As DNA, the CDR3 is TGTGCCAGCAGCCTAAGGATAGCGGGGAACGAGCAGTACTTC. Translation gives CASSLRIAGNEQYF.